This TCR beta chain stems from a study of shared clonotypes between healthy human individuals. Over several immunoSEQ plates, each subset's genomic DNA was distributed in even portions. The method was immunoSEQ multiplex PCR; TCRdb's version includes in-frame clones alone and lacks a portion of them. The sample lists approximately 1.4 million clones, 95% to 99% occurring once. Of note for this clone: The sample carries other DNA sequences with the same CDR3.

The sequence derives from a man aged 30-40 years in good health. Sequencing input: naive CD4+ T cells sorted from blood. Subset specified: CD45RA+ positively selected.

The CDR3 region has the DNA TGTGCCAGCAGCGTTGGGACAGGCGCCTACGAGCAGTACTTC. As protein: CASSVGTGAYEQYF. This sequence joins TRBV9 and TRBJ2-7, with TRBD1 matching over 8 bases. V dropped 2 bases and J dropped 2; count of bases not matched to a gene: 3. The germline gives CDR1 SGDLS, CDR2 YYNGEE. CDR3 length: 14 residues.